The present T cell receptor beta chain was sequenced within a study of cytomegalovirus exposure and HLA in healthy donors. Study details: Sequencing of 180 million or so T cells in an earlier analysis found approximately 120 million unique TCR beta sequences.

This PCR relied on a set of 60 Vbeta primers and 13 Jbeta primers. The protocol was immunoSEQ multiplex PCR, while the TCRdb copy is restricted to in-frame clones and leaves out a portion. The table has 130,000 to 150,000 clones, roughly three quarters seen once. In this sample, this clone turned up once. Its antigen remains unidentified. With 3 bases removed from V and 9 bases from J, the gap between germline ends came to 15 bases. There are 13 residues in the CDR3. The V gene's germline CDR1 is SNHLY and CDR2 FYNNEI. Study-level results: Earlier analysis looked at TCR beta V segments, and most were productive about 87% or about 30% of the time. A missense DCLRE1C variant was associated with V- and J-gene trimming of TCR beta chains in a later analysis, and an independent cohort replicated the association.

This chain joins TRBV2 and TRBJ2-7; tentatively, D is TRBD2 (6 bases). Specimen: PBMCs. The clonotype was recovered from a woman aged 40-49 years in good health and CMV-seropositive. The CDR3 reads CASSDSGRVGQYF. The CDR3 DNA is TGTGCCAGCAGTGATAGCGGAAGGGTGGGGCAGTACTTC. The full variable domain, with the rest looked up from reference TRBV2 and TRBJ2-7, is EPEVTQTPSHQVTQMGQEVILRCVPISNHLYFYWYRQILGQKVEFLVSFYNNEISEKSEIFDDQFSVERPDGSNFTLKIRSTKLEDSAMYFCASSDSGRVGQYFGPGTRLTVT.